The 29 T cell receptor beta chains reported below all come from one sample, sequenced in a study of cytomegalovirus exposure and HLA in healthy donors. The PCR used 60 Vbeta and 13 Jbeta primers. The data were produced by immunoSEQ multiplex PCR, yet TCRdb's version contains in-frame clones alone and is incomplete. The sample lists over 50,000 clones, around 90% occurring once. The sample was PBMCs. The receptors stem from a man younger than 45 in good health and CMV-seropositive.

In its sample, this clone was seen once. V and J are TRBV19 and TRBJ2-1; no clear D gene. Germline CDR1 and CDR2: LNHDA and SQIVND (reference sequence). The CDR3 runs 10 residues. The V and J ends lost 6 bases and 8 bases respectively, with 5 bases between them. The CDR3 protein is CASSSDEQFF. The CDR3 nucleotides are TGTGCCAGTAGCAGCGATGAGCAGTTCTTC.

The J gene is TRBJ1-4, the V gene TRBV10-3; D gene uncertain. Trimming cost V 4 bases and J 5 bases, with 8 bases left between them. This CDR3 has 13 amino acids. Germline CDR1 reads ENHRY; CDR2 reads SYGVKD. The CDR3 spells CAISGEKNEKLFF. CDR3 nucleotides: TGTGCCATCAGTGGAGAGAAGAATGAAAAACTGTTTTTT.

The chain recombines TRBV28 with TRBJ2-1; 13 bases are a match to TRBD2. CDR3 size: 15 residues. The trim removed 5 bases at V and 7 bases at J, leaving 5 bases unmatched. CDR1 and CDR2 from the germline V gene are MDHEN and SYDVKM. CDR3 DNA: TGTGCCAGCAGTGCCGGGACTAGCGGGGCTAATGAGCAGTTCTTC. It translates to CASSAGTSGANEQFF.

The chain uses TRBV9 and TRBJ1-1; 9 nucleotides agree with TRBD1. Germline trimming cut 4 bases from V and 4 bases from J; bases unmatched to any gene: 2. From germline, CDR1 is SGDLS and CDR2 YYNGEE. The CDR3 covers 13 residues. The CDR3 DNA sequence: TGTGCCAGCAGCTTGACAGGGGGCACTGAAGCTTTCTTT. As protein: CASSLTGGTEAFF.

This clone was seen only once. This chain connects TRBV9 to TRBJ1-2, with D uncertain. The germline gives CDR1 SGDLS, CDR2 YYNGEE. Trimming stripped 0 bases from V and 7 bases from J, with 13 bases between. CDR3 size: 14 residues. CDR3: CASSVAGGGCGYTF. In DNA form, the CDR3 reads TGTGCCAGCAGCGTAGCTGGCGGCGGGTGTGGCTACACCTTC.

This chain uses TRBV10-3 with TRBJ2-5; TRBD1 agrees at 8 bases. The DNA end is a closer match to TRBJ2-7, so the J assignment may be wrong. The CDR3 has 14 residues. Germline CDR1 is ENHRY and CDR2 is SYGVKD. CDR3 amino acids: CAISESHRGYEQYF. The CDR3 nucleotides read TGTGCCATCAGTGAGTCTCACAGGGGGTACGAGCAGTACTTC.

The chain employs TRBV18 and TRBJ2-7, with D perhaps matching TRBD2 (6 bases). The V and J ends lost 5 bases and 2 bases respectively, with 10 bases between them. Germline CDR1 is KGHSH and CDR2 is LQKENI. The CDR3 extends over 13 amino acids. The chain's CDR3 is CASSIAAAYEQYF. The CDR3 DNA is TGTGCCAGCTCAATAGCGGCCGCCTACGAGCAGTACTTC.

This clone was seen only once. The rearrangement joins TRBV27 to TRBJ2-1; D might be TRBD1 (6 bases). V lost 5 bases to trimming and J lost 7 bases, with 12 bases between them. In germline, CDR1 is MNHEY, CDR2 SMNVEV (reference sequence). There are 13 residues in the CDR3. The CDR3 region is CASSQQGWNEQFF. The CDR3 region has the DNA TGTGCCAGCAGTCAACAGGGTTGGAATGAGCAGTTCTTC.

V and J are TRBV28 and TRBJ2-1, with TRBD1 identical over 8 bases. V shed 6 bases and J 5 bases; nucleotides not matched to a gene: 12. The CDR3 covers 16 residues. Germline values: CDR1 MDHEN, CDR2 SYDVKM. The CDR3 sequence: CASSLLQGVLNNEQFF. The CDR3 coding sequence is TGTGCCAGCAGCCTCCTACAGGGGGTTTTGAACAATGAGCAGTTCTTC.

This rearrangement joins TRBV7-2 to TRBJ1-5, with a weak D call TRBD1 (5 bases). The germline V gene encodes CDR1 SGHTA and CDR2 FQGNSA. This CDR3 spans 16 amino acids. V dropped 6 bases and J dropped 6 bases, with 21 bases sitting between them. The CDR3 coding sequence is TGTGCCAGCAGTGATCAGGCGCGGGACCTCGTTCAGCCCCAGCATTTT. It is translated as CASSDQARDLVQPQHF.

The chain uses TRBV18 and TRBJ2-7, with 9 bases fitting TRBD1. The V gene end was trimmed by 5 bases and the J gene end by 2 bases; junction bases not matched to a gene: 7. Germline V gene sequence: CDR1 KGHSH, CDR2 LQKENI. CDR3 length equals 15 residues. CDR3 coding DNA: TGTGCCAGCTCAACTCGACAGGGGGGGACCTACGAGCAGTACTTC. Translation gives CASSTRQGGTYEQYF. Looking up the rest from reference TRBV18 and TRBJ2-7 gives the full variable domain: NAGVMQNPRHLVRRRGQEARLRCSPMKGHSHVYWYRQLPEEGLKFMVYLQKENIIDESGMPKERFSAEFPKEGPSILRIQQVVRGDSAAYFCASSTRQGGTYEQYFGPGTRLTVT.

The chain uses TRBV6-4 and TRBJ2-2, with 10 bases lining up with TRBD1. The V gene's germline CDR1 is MRHNA and CDR2 SNTAGT. Losses at the gene ends were 3 bases for V and 7 bases for J; bases not matched to a gene: 2. The CDR3 has 14 residues. In DNA form, the CDR3 reads TGTGCCAGCAGTGAGGGACAGGGGAGCGGGGAGCTGTTTTTT. Its protein product is CASSEGQGSGELFF.

CDR3 loop: CASSSSTGSCGYTF. The CDR3 DNA follows: TGCGCCAGCAGCTCCTCTACAGGGAGCTGTGGCTACACCTTC. V usage is TRBV5-1 and J usage is TRBJ1-2; a weak D match, TRBD1 (6 bases). The germline V gene encodes CDR1 SGHRS and CDR2 YFSETQ. The CDR3 consists of 14 residues. The V and J ends lost 3 bases and 7 bases respectively, with 16 bases between them.

This chain connects TRBV18 to TRBJ1-3; D remains unclear. Germline-derived CDR1 and CDR2 are KGHSH and LQKENI. V was shortened by 3 bases and J by 0 bases, with 6 bases between the two germline ends. The CDR3 runs 14 residues. CDR3 loop: CASSPGISGNTIYF. In DNA, the CDR3 is TGTGCCAGCTCACCGGGCATCTCTGGAAACACCATATATTTT.

The rearrangement uses TRBV5-5 and TRBJ2-5; 8 nucleotides match TRBD2. J lost 11 bases, V lost 1 base, and 13 bases had no gene match. Germline assignment: CDR1 SGHKS and CDR2 YYEKEE (reference sequence). This CDR3 has 15 residues. CDR3 coding DNA: TGTGCCAGCAGCTTGCGAAGCGGGAGAGCGGGAGAGCAGTACTTC. Translation gives CASSLRSGRAGEQYF.

The rearrangement joins TRBV7-8 to TRBJ2-1; TRBD2 matches at 15 bases. The germline V gene encodes CDR1 SGHVS and CDR2 FQNEAQ. The CDR3 runs 16 residues. The J segment lost 6 bases and the V segment lost 4 bases, leaving 4 bases of the junction unmatched. CDR3 residues: CASSYPGLAGGNEQFF. Here the CDR3 DNA reads TGTGCCAGCAGCTACCCGGGACTAGCGGGAGGCAATGAGCAGTTCTTC.

This clone was counted a single time. The chain combines TRBV30 with TRBJ1-2, with D possibly being TRBD1 (6 bases). This CDR3 comprises 11 residues. Looked up from germline, CDR1 is GTSNPN and CDR2 is SVGIG (reference sequence). V was pared by 6 bases and J by 5 bases, with 10 bases between. CDR3 sequence: CACHRVYGYTF. CDR3 nucleotide sequence: TGTGCCTGTCACAGGGTATATGGCTACACCTTC.

V is TRBV7-9 and J is TRBJ2-3, with 10 bases aligning to TRBD2. V lost 5 bases to trimming and J lost 1 base; unmatched junction nucleotides: 3. The CDR3 is made up of 15 amino acids. Germline V lookup: CDR1 SEHNR, CDR2 FQNEAQ (reference sequence). CDR3 residues: CASSHLAGGTDTQYF. The CDR3, as DNA: TGTGCCAGCAGCCACCTAGCGGGAGGCACAGATACGCAGTATTTT.

V gene TRBV29-1 combines with J gene TRBJ1-1; D might be TRBD1 (6 bases). The V end lost 7 bases, the J end lost 5 bases, and 14 bases lay between the germline ends. CDR1 and CDR2 (germline): SQVTM, ANQGSEA. CDR3 length: 12 amino acids. DNA for the CDR3: TGCAGCGGGGGGGCGGGGGAGACTGAAGCTTTCTTT. It codes for CSGGAGETEAFF.

The chain joins TRBV11-2 to TRBJ2-7; maybe TRBD2 (6 bases). The CDR3 loop spans 15 amino acids. Germline values: CDR1 SGHAT, CDR2 FQNNGV. The V end was cut by 1 base, the J end by 2 bases, with 12 bases between. The CDR3, as DNA: TGTGCCAGCAGCTTAGCGGGGACTGCCCCCTACGAGCAGTACTTC. This encodes CASSLAGTAPYEQYF.

The V and J genes are TRBV18 and TRBJ1-1; 8 bases agree with TRBD1. V gave up 3 bases and J gave up 1 base; unmatched junction bases: 4. The CDR3 is 15 amino acids. Germline V lookup: CDR1 KGHSH, CDR2 LQKENI. In DNA form, the CDR3 reads TGTGCCAGCTCACCTGGACAGGGCAAGAACACTGAAGCTTTCTTT. It translates to CASSPGQGKNTEAFF. The variable domain in full, completed from reference TRBV18 and TRBJ1-1, reads NAGVMQNPRHLVRRRGQEARLRCSPMKGHSHVYWYRQLPEEGLKFMVYLQKENIIDESGMPKERFSAEFPKEGPSILRIQQVVRGDSAAYFCASSPGQGKNTEAFFGQGTRLTVV.

The rearrangement links TRBV12-5 to TRBJ2-7, with 11 bases lining up with TRBD1. The junction had 12 bases not matched to a gene; V was cut back by 5 bases and J by 9 bases. The CDR3 consists of 15 residues. CDR1 and CDR2 (germline): LGHNT, FRNRAP. The CDR3 spells CASGQTGTGGFAQYF. In nucleotides, the CDR3 is TGTGCTAGTGGTCAAACCGGGACAGGGGGATTCGCGCAGTACTTC.

The CDR3 loop reads CASSLAGGDYNEQFF. Written as DNA, the CDR3 is TGTGCCAGCAGCTTAGCGGGAGGGGACTACAATGAGCAGTTCTTC. The J gene is TRBJ2-1, the V gene TRBV7-2; 7 bases are a match to TRBD2. V dropped 0 bases and J dropped 3; count of bases not matched to a gene: 2. This CDR3 spans 15 amino acids. Germline V gene sequence: CDR1 SGHTA, CDR2 FQGNSA. Complete variable domain (other parts from reference TRBV7-2 and TRBJ2-1): GAGVSQSPSNKVTEKGKDVELRCDPISGHTALYWYRQSLGQGLEFLIYFQGNSAPDKSGLPSDRFSAERTGGSVSTLTIQRTQQEDSAVYLCASSLAGGDYNEQFFGPGTRLTVL.

This rearrangement joins TRBV5-1 to TRBJ2-7; D remains unclear. The V and J ends lost 2 bases and 0 bases respectively, with 12 bases between them. Germline CDR1 SGHRS, CDR2 YFSETQ. The CDR3 is made up of 15 amino acids. CDR3 in DNA: TGCGCCAGCAGCTTAGAGGCAGCCACCTCCTACGAGCAGTACTTC. This codes for CASSLEAATSYEQYF.

CDR3 nucleotides: TGTGCCAGCAGTTCCAACAGGGTCCTGTACTTC. It is translated as CASSSNRVLYF. The chain couples TRBV7-9 to TRBJ2-7; possible D gene TRBD1, 6 bases. V was shortened by 6 bases and J by 12 bases, with 15 bases between the two germline ends. This CDR3 is built from 11 residues. The germline CDR1 and CDR2 sequences are SEHNR and FQNEAQ (reference sequence). Variable domain in full (rest from reference TRBV7-9 and TRBJ2-7): DTGVSQNPRHKITKRGQNVTFRCDPISEHNRLYWYRQTLGQGPEFLTYFQNEAQLEKSRLLSDRFSAERPKGSFSTLEIQRTEQGDSAMYLCASSSNRVLYFGPGTRLTVT.

The V call is TRBV7-6, the J call TRBJ2-7; TRBD1 aligns across 10 bases. Trimming removed 1 base from V and 6 bases from J; junction bases left unmatched: 18. The CDR3 totals 19 residues. Germline CDR1 is SGHVS and CDR2 is FNYEAQ. The CDR3 region has the DNA TGTGCCAGCAGCTTAGAAGTGGCGGGTTCCGGGACAGGGGTGGGCGAGCAGTACTTC. Its protein product is CASSLEVAGSGTGVGEQYF.

The chain joins TRBV28 to TRBJ1-2; tentatively, D is TRBD1 (5 bases). The CDR3 has 16 residues. The V and J ends lost 4 bases and 11 bases respectively, with 26 bases between them. CDR1 and CDR2 from the germline V gene are MDHEN and SYDVKM. The chain's CDR3 is CASSSGVASGTGGYTF. CDR3 bases: TGTGCCAGCAGTTCGGGCGTTGCTTCGGGAACCGGGGGATACACCTTC.

The rearrangement joins TRBV7-2 to TRBJ2-5, with D possibly matching TRBD1 (8 bases). CDR1 SGHTA and CDR2 FQGNSA come from the germline V gene. The CDR3 runs to 16 residues. V lost 6 bases to trimming and J lost 5 bases, with 22 bases between them. CDR3 sequence: CASSHGQGGDWETQYF. CDR3 DNA sequence: TGTGCCAGCAGTCATGGACAGGGAGGGGATTGGGAGACCCAGTACTTC.

This chain connects TRBV30 to TRBJ1-1; D possibly corresponds to TRBD1 (5 bases). The CDR3 covers 16 residues. CDR1 and CDR2 from the germline V gene are GTSNPN and SVGIG (reference sequence). Trimming took 1 base from V and 0 from J, leaving 15 bases between them. The CDR3 here is CAWSGLNRLLNTEAFF. The DNA of the CDR3 is TGTGCCTGGAGTGGCCTTAACAGGCTCTTGAACACTGAAGCTTTCTTT.